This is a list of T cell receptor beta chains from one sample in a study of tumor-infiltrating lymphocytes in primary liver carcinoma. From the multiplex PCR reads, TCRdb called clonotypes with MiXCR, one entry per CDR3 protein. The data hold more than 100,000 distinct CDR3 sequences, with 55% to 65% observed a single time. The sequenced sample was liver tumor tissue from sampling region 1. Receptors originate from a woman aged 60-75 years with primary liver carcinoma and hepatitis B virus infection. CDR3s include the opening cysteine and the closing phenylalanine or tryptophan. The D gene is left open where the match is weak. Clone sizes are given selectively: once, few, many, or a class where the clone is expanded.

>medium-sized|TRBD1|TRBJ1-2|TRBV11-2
CASSLVGQGGYTF
TGTGCCAGCAGCTTAGTAGGACAGGGTGGCTACACCTTC
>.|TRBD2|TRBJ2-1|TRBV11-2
CASSLRHISGLAAYNEQFF
TGTGCCAGCAGCCTGCGCCACATTTCGGGACTAGCAGCCTACAATGAGCAATTCTTC
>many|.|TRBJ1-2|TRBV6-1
CASSELLTDAFGGYTF
TGTGCCAGCAGTGAACTCTTGACAGACGCGTTCGGTGGCTACACCTTC
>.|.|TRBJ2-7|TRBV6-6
CASGYSRGPYEQYF
TGTGCCAGCGGTTACTCGCGGGGGCCCTACGAGCAGTACTTC
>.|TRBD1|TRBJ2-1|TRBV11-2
CANSLTHGQGYRGEQSF
TGCGCCAACAGCTTAACCCACGGACAGGGGTACAGGGGTGAGCAGTCCTTC
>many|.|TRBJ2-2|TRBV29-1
CSLQENTGELFF
TGCAGCCTTCAGGAAAACACCGGGGAGCTGTTTTTT
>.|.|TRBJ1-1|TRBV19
CASSTGSRPEAFF
TGTGCCAGTAGTACAGGGAGCCGCCCTGAAGCTTTCTTT
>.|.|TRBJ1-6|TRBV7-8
CASSFGEVDSPLHF
TGTGCCAGCAGCTTCGGGGAAGTTGATTCACCCCTCCACTTT
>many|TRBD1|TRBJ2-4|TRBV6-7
CASSQIGTGSKNIQYF
TGTGCCAGCAGCCAAATCGGGACAGGGAGCAAAAACATTCAGTACTTC
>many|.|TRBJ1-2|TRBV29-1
CSVDDYGYTF
TGCAGCGTTGATGACTATGGCTACACCTTC
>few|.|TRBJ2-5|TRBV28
CASSSQLLGVRPSQYF
TGTGCCAGCAGTTCCCAGCTCCTGGGGGTCCGGCCGTCCCAGTACTTC
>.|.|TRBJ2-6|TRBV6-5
CASSPTGRSGANVLTF
TGTGCCAGCAGTCCTACAGGGAGGTCTGGGGCCAACGTCCTGACTTTC
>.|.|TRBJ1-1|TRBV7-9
CASSLWGSTEALF
TGTGCCAGCAGCTTATGGGGTAGCACTGAAGCTCTCTTT
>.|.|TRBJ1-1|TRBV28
CASSFRPWDTEVFF
TGTGCCAGCAGTTTTAGGCCTTGGGACACTGAAGTTTTCTTT
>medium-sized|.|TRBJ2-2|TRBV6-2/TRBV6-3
CAGLTPAGELFF
TGTGCCGGATTGACGCCGGCCGGGGAGCTGTTTTTT
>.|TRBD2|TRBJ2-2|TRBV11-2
CASSFQLAGDAGEPFF
TGTGCCAGCAGCTTCCAACTAGCTGGAGATGCGGGGGAGCCGTTTTTT
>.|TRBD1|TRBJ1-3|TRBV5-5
CPSSRRQGTLSSGNTIYF
TGCCCCAGCAGCCGGCGACAGGGCACTCTCAGCTCTGGAAACACCATATATTTT
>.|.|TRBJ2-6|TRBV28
CASSFQGTGANVLTF
TGTGCCAGCAGTTTTCAGGGGACTGGGGCCAACGTCCTGACTTTC
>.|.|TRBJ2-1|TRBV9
CASSVGVVSYNEQFF
TGTGCCAGCAGCGTAGGGGTGGTATCCTACAATGAGCAGTTCTTC
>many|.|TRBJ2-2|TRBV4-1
CASRAALTSLNTGELFF
TGCGCCAGCCGGGCAGCCCTTACTTCTCTGAACACCGGGGAGCTGTTTTTT
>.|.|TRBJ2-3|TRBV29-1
CSVEVVRAEDTQYF
TGCAGCGTTGAAGTCGTGCGGGCTGAAGATACGCAGTATTTT
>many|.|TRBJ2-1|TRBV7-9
CASSLDSYYNEQFF
TGTGCCAGCAGCTTAGACAGCTACTACAATGAGCAGTTCTTC
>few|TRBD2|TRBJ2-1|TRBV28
CASSLIPGTSGSNEQFF
TGTGCCAGCAGCCTAATCCCCGGGACTAGCGGGAGCAATGAGCAGTTCTTC
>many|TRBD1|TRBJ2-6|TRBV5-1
CASSSTGIGANVLTF
TGCGCCAGCAGCTCGACAGGGATTGGGGCCAACGTCCTGACTTTC
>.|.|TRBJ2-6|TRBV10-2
CASSSVGANVLTF
TGCGCCAGCAGTAGTGTTGGGGCCAACGTCCTGACTTTC
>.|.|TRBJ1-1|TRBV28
CASMITNTESFF
TGTGCCAGCATGATAACCAACACTGAATCTTTCTTT
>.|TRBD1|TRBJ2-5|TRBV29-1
CSVRTGQETQYF
TGCAGCGTACGGACAGGGCAAGAGACCCAGTACTTC
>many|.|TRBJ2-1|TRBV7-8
CASSPGQGSYNEQFF
TGTGCCAGCAGCCCCGGACAAGGCTCCTACAATGAGCAGTTCTTC
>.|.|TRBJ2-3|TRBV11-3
CASRSSRPTDAQYF
TGTGCCAGCAGGTCGAGTAGGCCAACAGATGCGCAGTATTTT
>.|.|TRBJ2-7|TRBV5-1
CASSLTQHEQYF
TGCGCCAGCAGCTTGACCCAACACGAGCAGTACTTC
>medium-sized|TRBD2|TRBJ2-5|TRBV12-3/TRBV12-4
CASSPSSGKETQYF
TGTGCCAGCAGTCCGTCTAGCGGGAAAGAGACCCAGTACTTC
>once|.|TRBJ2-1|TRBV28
CASSLTGPTHEQFF
TGTGCCAGCAGTTTAACCGGACCGACCCATGAGCAGTTCTTC
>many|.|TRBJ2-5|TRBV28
CASSSSQRFRETQYF
TGTGCCAGCAGTTCGTCACAGAGGTTCAGGGAGACCCAGTACTTC
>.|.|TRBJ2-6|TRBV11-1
CACSALGFSSGANVMTF
TGTGCCTGCAGCGCCCTCGGGTTCAGCTCTGGGGCCAACGTCATGACTTTC
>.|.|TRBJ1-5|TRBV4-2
CASSRTGSKNQPQHF
TGTGCCAGCAGCCGAACTGGGAGCAAAAATCAGCCCCAGCATTTT
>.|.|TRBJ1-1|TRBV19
CASSIDPPNTEAFF
TGTGCCAGTAGTATAGATCCCCCGAACACTGAAGCTTTCTTT
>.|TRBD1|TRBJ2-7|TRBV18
CACSDRTGQGEQYF
TGTGCCTGCTCCGACCGGACAGGGCAAGGAGAGCAGTACTTC
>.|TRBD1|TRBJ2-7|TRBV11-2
CASNQLWGQDSYEQYF
TGTGCCAGCAACCAATTGTGGGGACAGGACTCCTACGAACAGTACTTC
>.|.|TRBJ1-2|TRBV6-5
CASGPLTGTNGYTF
TGTGCCAGCGGTCCCCTGACAGGTACTAATGGCTACACCTTC
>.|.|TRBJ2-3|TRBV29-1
CSVGGDTKYF
TGCAGCGTTGGGGGAGATACGAAGTATTTT
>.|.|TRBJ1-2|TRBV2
CASRDLIDYTF
TGTGCCAGTAGGGATCTGATAGACTACACCTTC
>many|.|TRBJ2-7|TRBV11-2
CASSLVGRGIEEQYF
TGTGCCAGCAGCTTAGTGGGCAGGGGTATAGAAGAGCAGTACTTC
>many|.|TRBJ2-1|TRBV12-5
CASGPYVGSYNEQFF
TGTGCTAGTGGTCCCTACGTGGGCTCCTACAATGAGCAGTTCTTC